The rows below give T cell receptor beta chains drawn from one sample of a study of blood T cells in healthy people across ages. TCRdb ran MiXCR on the 5' RACE reads and lists one entry per CDR3 protein. This table holds more than 650,000 distinct CDR3 sequences, 22% found once. Material for sequencing was blood. These TCRs come from a man between 65 and 79 years old in good health. CDR3s include the opening cysteine and the closing phenylalanine or tryptophan. D genes are given only for firm matches. The size entry is marked missing in some rows and otherwise reads once, few, many or a size class.

>-|-|TRBV29-1|TRBJ2-1
CSALLGREQFF
TGCAGCGCCCTGCTGGGTCGCGAGCAGTTCTTC
>TRBD2|-|TRBV5-1|TRBJ2-1
CASSPLLAGEDEQFF
TGCGCCAGCAGCCCCCTACTAGCGGGAGAGGATGAGCAGTTCTTC
>-|-|TRBV20-1|TRBJ1-2
CSARDIGYTF
TGCAGTGCTAGAGATATAGGCTACACCTTC
>-|-|TRBV6-5|TRBJ1-3
CSSKRGEGGNTIYF
TGTTCATCAAAGAGGGGCGAAGGCGGAAACACCATATATTTT
>-|-|TRBV4-1|TRBJ2-1
CASSASNRAPEQFF
TGCGCCAGCAGCGCTTCGAACAGGGCGCCCGAGCAGTTCTTC
>-|-|TRBV29-1|TRBJ1-2
CSDREGYGYTF
TGCAGCGACAGGGAGGGCTATGGCTACACCTTC
>TRBD1|once|TRBV20-1|TRBJ2-7
CSARTGNYEQYF
TGCAGTGCTAGGACAGGGAACTACGAGCAGTACTTC
>-|once|TRBV12-3/TRBV12-4|TRBJ1-1
CASSLETGSTGRAFF
TGTGCCAGCAGTTTAGAGACAGGATCCACCGGGAGAGCTTTCTTT
>-|few|TRBV5-1|TRBJ2-5
CASMANQETQYF
TGCGCCAGCATGGCTAACCAAGAGACCCAGTACTTC
>TRBD2|few|TRBV4-1|TRBJ2-2
CASSRGLVGNTGELFF
TGCGCCAGCAGCCGAGGACTAGTAGGGAACACCGGGGAGCTGTTTTTT
>-|few|TRBV10-3|TRBJ2-3
CAISEKMDTDTQYF
TGTGCCATCAGCGAAAAAATGGACACAGATACGCAGTATTTT
>-|-|TRBV18|TRBJ1-4
CASSRWAGTNEKLFF
TGTGCCAGCTCACGTTGGGCGGGCACTAATGAAAAACTGTTTTTT
>-|-|TRBV2|TRBJ1-1
CASSVSPTNTEAFF
TGTGCCAGCAGTGTTAGTCCAACTAACACTGAAGCTTTCTTT
>-|-|TRBV6-1|TRBJ1-6
CTSHRNSPLHF
TGTACCAGCCACCGTAATTCACCCCTCCACTTT
>-|-|TRBV19|TRBJ1-5
CASSIDGGQDQPQHF
TGTGCCAGTAGTATAGACGGGGGTCAGGACCAGCCCCAGCATTTT
>-|-|TRBV6-6|TRBJ1-6
CASSYMRRRDSPLHF
TGTGCCAGCAGTTACATGCGCAGGAGGGATTCACCCCTCCACTTT
>-|many|TRBV7-6|TRBJ1-4
CASSPGVANEKLFF
TGTGCCAGCAGTCCTGGGGTAGCTAATGAAAAACTGTTTTTT
>TRBD2|-|TRBV20-1|TRBJ2-7
CSALLAGVSYEQYF
TGCAGTGCTCTACTAGCGGGGGTTAGTTACGAGCAGTACTTC
>TRBD1|few|TRBV5-1|TRBJ1-2
CASSPGQGLLYGYTF
TGCGCCAGCAGCCCCGGACAGGGCCTCCTCTATGGCTACACCTTC
>-|few|TRBV25-1|TRBJ2-3
CASSEYYSGVKQYF
TGTGCCAGCAGTGAATATTATTCCGGGGTAAAGCAGTATTTT
>-|few|TRBV20-1|TRBJ1-1
CSARDPRGSVVNTEAFF
TGCAGTGCTAGAGATCCGCGGGGTTCAGTCGTGAACACTGAAGCTTTCTTT
>TRBD1|-|TRBV7-2|TRBJ1-1
CASSLRGRVTEAFF
TGTGCCAGCAGCTTAAGGGGGCGGGTGACTGAAGCTTTCTTT
>-|few|TRBV30|TRBJ1-6
CAWSVPGGLNNSPLHF
TGTGCCTGGAGTGTACCCGGGGGACTTAATAATTCACCCCTCCACTTT
>-|few|TRBV10-1|TRBJ2-1
CASSEPSSTYNEQFF
TGCGCCAGCAGTGAGCCTAGCTCCACATACAATGAGCAGTTCTTC
>-|-|TRBV6-6|TRBJ1-4
CASSYEGVREKLFF
TGTGCCAGCAGTTACGAGGGGGTGAGGGAAAAACTGTTTTTT
>-|-|TRBV12-3/TRBV12-4|TRBJ1-5
CASSLMRGREQPQHF
TGTGCCAGCAGTTTAATGCGGGGGAGAGAGCAGCCCCAGCATTTT
>TRBD2|-|TRBV7-9|TRBJ2-2
CASSLTAGAGELFF
TGTGCCAGCAGCTTAACAGCGGGGGCTGGGGAGCTGTTTTTT
>-|-|TRBV7-6|TRBJ2-3
CASSLKARDTQYF
TGTGCCAGCAGCTTAAAGGCGCGAGATACGCAGTATTTT
>TRBD2|-|TRBV7-6|TRBJ2-5
CASGRGSETQYF
TGTGCCAGCGGGAGGGGTTCGGAGACCCAGTACTTC
>-|-|TRBV4-1|TRBJ1-2
CASSQETGTGRNYGYTF
TGCGCCAGCAGCCAAGAGACCGGGACGGGGAGAAACTATGGCTACACCTTC
>-|few|TRBV24-1|TRBJ1-5
CATSASGYYQPQHF
TGTGCCACCAGTGCATCCGGGTACTATCAGCCCCAGCATTTT
>TRBD2|few|TRBV20-1|TRBJ2-3
CSAQGLAGVVDTQYF
TGCAGTGCCCAGGGACTAGCGGGAGTGGTAGATACGCAGTATTTT
>-|few|TRBV30|TRBJ1-2
CAWSVVTYGYTF
TGTGCCTGGAGTGTAGTCACCTATGGCTACACCTTC
>TRBD1|-|TRBV4-1|TRBJ1-2
CASSQETGGEIYGYTF
TGCGCCAGCAGCCAAGAAACAGGGGGCGAAATATATGGCTACACCTTC
>-|few|TRBV10-3|TRBJ2-6
CAISESKGSRSGANVLTF
TGTGCCATCAGTGAGTCGAAGGGTAGCCGCTCTGGGGCCAACGTCCTGACTTTC
>TRBD1|few|TRBV18|TRBJ1-2
CASSPGQGSNYGYTF
TGTGCCAGCTCACCCGGACAGGGTTCAAACTATGGCTACACCTTC
>TRBD2|few|TRBV20-1|TRBJ2-5
CSARKPGLAEETQYF
TGCAGTGCTAGAAAACCAGGACTAGCGGAAGAGACCCAGTACTTC
>TRBD2|-|TRBV12-3/TRBV12-4|TRBJ2-1
CASSWTSGGPSSYNEQFF
TGTGCCAGCAGTTGGACTAGCGGGGGCCCTAGCTCCTACAATGAGCAGTTCTTC
>-|few|TRBV7-8|TRBJ2-7
CASSLAYGEQYF
TGTGCCAGCAGCTTAGCGTACGGGGAGCAGTACTTC
>-|-|TRBV29-1|TRBJ2-3
CSVEKESDTQYF
TGCAGCGTTGAAAAGGAATCAGATACGCAGTATTTT
>-|few|TRBV12-3/TRBV12-4|TRBJ2-3
CASSSRDRDTQYF
TGTGCCAGCAGTTCCCGGGACCGCGATACGCAGTATTTT
>TRBD2|-|TRBV20-1|TRBJ2-1
CSARDPASGDYNEQFF
TGCAGTGCTAGAGATCCGGCTAGCGGAGATTACAATGAGCAGTTCTTC
>-|few|TRBV29-1|TRBJ2-3
CSAADRSSTDTQYF
TGCAGCGCCGCCGACAGGTCTAGCACAGATACGCAGTATTTT
>TRBD1|-|TRBV18|TRBJ1-1
CASSHETGQGGAFF
TGTGCCAGCTCACACGAGACAGGGCAGGGGGGTGCTTTCTTT
>TRBD1|-|TRBV5-1|TRBJ2-5
CASSLQGAEGETQYF
TGCGCCAGCAGCCTACAGGGGGCTGAGGGGGAGACCCAGTACTTC
>TRBD1|many|TRBV5-1|TRBJ2-7
CASSLTGEGAYEQYF
TGCGCCAGCAGCTTAACAGGGGAAGGGGCCTACGAGCAGTACTTC
>-|-|TRBV4-1|TRBJ2-1
CASSQGLVGNNEQFF
TGCGCCAGCAGCCAAGGACTAGTGGGGAACAATGAGCAGTTCTTC
>-|-|TRBV28|TRBJ2-3
CASSYEWGDTQYF
TGTGCCAGCAGTTATGAGTGGGGGGATACGCAGTATTTT
>-|-|TRBV29-1|TRBJ2-4
CSALWDATKNIQYF
TGCAGCGCACTTTGGGACGCGACCAAAAACATTCAGTACTTC
>TRBD1|-|TRBV20-1|TRBJ2-1
CSARGDRKKKDNEQFF
TGCAGTGCTAGAGGGGACAGAAAAAAGAAAGACAATGAGCAGTTCTTC
>TRBD1|few|TRBV6-5|TRBJ1-5
CASKKGAGQPQHF
TGTGCCAGCAAGAAGGGGGCAGGTCAGCCCCAGCATTTT
>-|many|TRBV28|TRBJ2-5
CASSIKETQYF
TGTGCCAGCAGTATCAAAGAGACCCAGTACTTC